This T cell receptor (beta chain) was identified during a study of T cells in Graves' hyperthyroidism and ophthalmopathy. This clonotype showed up many times. The CDR3 extends over 13 amino acids. The germline CDR1 and CDR2 sequences are DFQATT and SNEGSKA (reference sequence). The V gene lost 1 base and the J gene lost 9 bases, with 13 bases spanning the gap. Amplification yielded TCR beta CDR3 regions, with RNA transcripts as the source. The HTBI primer set drove a first-round RT-PCR of the TCR CDR3. TCRdb re-derived calls from the multiplex PCR reads in MiXCR, one entry per CDR3 protein. The repertoire holds 700,000 or so distinct CDR3 sequences, with roughly 15% as singletons.

Source material: blood. The chain couples TRBV20-1 to TRBJ2-1; D may match TRBD1 or TRBD2 (5 bases each). This receptor was identified in a man aged 18 to 30 with Graves' hyperthyroidism. Here the CDR3 DNA reads TGCAGTGCTAGAGCCGACCGGGACGGTGAGCAGTTCTTC. Amino acids: CSARADRDGEQFF.